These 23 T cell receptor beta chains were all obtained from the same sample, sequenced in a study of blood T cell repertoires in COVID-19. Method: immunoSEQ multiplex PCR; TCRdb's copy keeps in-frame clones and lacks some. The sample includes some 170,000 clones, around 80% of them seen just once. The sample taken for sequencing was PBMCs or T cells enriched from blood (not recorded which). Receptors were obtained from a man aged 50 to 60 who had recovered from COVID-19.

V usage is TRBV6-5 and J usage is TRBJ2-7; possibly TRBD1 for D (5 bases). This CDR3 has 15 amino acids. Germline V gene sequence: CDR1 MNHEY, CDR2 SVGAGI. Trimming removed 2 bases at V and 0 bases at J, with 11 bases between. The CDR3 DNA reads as TGTGCCAGCAGTTACGGCAGGGTCGGCTCCTACGAGCAGTACTTC. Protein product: CASSYGRVGSYEQYF.

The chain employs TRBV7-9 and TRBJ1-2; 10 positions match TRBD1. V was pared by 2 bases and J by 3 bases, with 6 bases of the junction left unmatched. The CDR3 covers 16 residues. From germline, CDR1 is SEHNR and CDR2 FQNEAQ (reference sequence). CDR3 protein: CASSLTGQGLDYGYTF. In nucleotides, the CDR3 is TGTGCCAGCAGCTTAACGGGACAGGGGTTAGACTATGGCTACACCTTC.

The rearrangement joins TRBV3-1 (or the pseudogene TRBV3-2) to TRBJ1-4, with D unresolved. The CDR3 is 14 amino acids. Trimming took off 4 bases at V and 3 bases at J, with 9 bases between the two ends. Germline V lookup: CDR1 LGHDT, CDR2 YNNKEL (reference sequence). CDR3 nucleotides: TGTGCCAGCAGCCTCCTTGTCCCTAATGAAAAACTGTTTTTT. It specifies CASSLLVPNEKLFF.

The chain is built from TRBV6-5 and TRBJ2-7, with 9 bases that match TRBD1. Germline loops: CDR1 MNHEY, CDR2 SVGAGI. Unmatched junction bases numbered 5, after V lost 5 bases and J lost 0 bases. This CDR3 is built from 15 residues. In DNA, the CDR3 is TGTGCCAGCAGTAAGACAGGGGGGAGCTCCTACGAGCAGTACTTC. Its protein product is CASSKTGGSSYEQYF.

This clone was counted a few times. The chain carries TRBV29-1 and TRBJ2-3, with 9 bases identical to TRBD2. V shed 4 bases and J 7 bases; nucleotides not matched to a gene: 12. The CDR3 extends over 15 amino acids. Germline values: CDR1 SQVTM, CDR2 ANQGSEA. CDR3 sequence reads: CSVVPLAGTPYTQYF. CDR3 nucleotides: TGCAGCGTTGTTCCGCTAGCGGGGACTCCGTATACGCAGTATTTT.

CDR3 nucleotides: TGTGCCAGCTCACGGGCGGGGGCAACTGAAGCTTTCTTT. Protein sequence: CASSRAGATEAFF. The V and J genes are TRBV18 and TRBJ1-1, with D perhaps matching TRBD1 (6 bases). Looked up from germline, CDR1 is KGHSH and CDR2 is LQKENI. Trimming took off 4 bases at V and 5 bases at J, with 11 bases between the two ends. The CDR3 spans 13 residues.

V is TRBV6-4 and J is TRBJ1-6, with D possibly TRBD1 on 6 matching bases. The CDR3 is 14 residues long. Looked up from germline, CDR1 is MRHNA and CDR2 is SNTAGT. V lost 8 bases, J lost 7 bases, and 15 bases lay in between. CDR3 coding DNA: TGTGCCAGCGGGGAGGGGGGGCCGAATTCACCCCTCCACTTT. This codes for CASGEGGPNSPLHF.

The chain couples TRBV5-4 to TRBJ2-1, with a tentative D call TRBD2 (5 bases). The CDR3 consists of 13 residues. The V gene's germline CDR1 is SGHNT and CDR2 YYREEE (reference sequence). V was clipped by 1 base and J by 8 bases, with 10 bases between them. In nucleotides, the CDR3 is TGTGCCAGCAGCTTGAAGGGAGTGGATGAGCAGTTCTTC. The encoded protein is CASSLKGVDEQFF.

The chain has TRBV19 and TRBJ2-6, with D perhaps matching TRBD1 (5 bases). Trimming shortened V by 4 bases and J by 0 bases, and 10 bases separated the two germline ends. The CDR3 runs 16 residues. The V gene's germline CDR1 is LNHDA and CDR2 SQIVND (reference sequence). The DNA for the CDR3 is TGTGCCAGTAGTAGGGGCAGCCGCTCTGGGGCCAACGTCCTGACTTTC. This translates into CASSRGSRSGANVLTF.

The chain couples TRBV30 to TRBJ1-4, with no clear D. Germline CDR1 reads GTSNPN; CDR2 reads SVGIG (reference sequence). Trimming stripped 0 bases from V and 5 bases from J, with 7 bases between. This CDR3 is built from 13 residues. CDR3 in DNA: TGTGCCTGGAGTGTGAACACGAATGAAAAACTGTTTTTT. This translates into CAWSVNTNEKLFF.

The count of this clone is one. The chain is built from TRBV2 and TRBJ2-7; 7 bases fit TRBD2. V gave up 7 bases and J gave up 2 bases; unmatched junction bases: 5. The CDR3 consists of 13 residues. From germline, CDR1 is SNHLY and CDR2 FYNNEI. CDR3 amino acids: CASKGGGTYEQYF. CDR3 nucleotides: TGTGCCAGCAAAGGCGGGGGAACCTACGAGCAGTACTTC.

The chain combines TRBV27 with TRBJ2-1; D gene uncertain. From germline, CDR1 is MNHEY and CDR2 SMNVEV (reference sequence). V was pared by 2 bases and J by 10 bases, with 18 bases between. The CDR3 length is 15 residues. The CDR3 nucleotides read TGTGCCAGCAGTTTAAAGGTAATCGGGTTGACGGAGCAGTTCTTC. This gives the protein CASSLKVIGLTEQFF.

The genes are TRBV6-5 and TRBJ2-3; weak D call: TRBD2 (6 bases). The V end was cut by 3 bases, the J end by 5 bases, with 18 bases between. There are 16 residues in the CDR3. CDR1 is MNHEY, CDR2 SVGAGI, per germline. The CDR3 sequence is CASSYSSAGLRDTQYF. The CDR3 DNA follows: TGTGCCAGCAGTTATTCCTCCGCGGGGTTGCGAGATACGCAGTATTTT.

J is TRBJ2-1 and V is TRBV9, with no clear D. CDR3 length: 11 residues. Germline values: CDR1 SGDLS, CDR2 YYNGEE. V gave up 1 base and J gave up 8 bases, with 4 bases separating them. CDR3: CASSVNYEQFF. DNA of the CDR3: TGTGCCAGCAGCGTAAACTATGAGCAGTTCTTC.

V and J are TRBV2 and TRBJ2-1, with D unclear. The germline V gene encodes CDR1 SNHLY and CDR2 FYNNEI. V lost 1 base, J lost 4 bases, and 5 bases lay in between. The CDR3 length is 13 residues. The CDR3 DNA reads TGTGCCAGCAGTGAAGAACTATACAATGAGCAGTTCTTC. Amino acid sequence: CASSEELYNEQFF.

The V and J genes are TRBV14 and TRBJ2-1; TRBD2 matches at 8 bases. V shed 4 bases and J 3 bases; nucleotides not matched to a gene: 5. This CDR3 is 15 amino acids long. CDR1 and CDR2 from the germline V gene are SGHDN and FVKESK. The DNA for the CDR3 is TGTGCCAGCAGCCGGGTCCTAGCGGGCTACAATGAGCAGTTCTTC. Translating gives CASSRVLAGYNEQFF.

CDR3 in amino acids: CAASGGDTEAFF. The CDR3 DNA sequence: TGTGCCGCTAGCGGGGGAGACACTGAAGCTTTCTTT. The chain has TRBV7-2 and TRBJ1-1; the D gene is possibly TRBD1 (5 bases). Germline V gives CDR1 SGHTA, CDR2 FQGNSA. V lost 11 bases, J lost 3 bases, and 13 bases lay in between. The CDR3 runs to 12 residues.

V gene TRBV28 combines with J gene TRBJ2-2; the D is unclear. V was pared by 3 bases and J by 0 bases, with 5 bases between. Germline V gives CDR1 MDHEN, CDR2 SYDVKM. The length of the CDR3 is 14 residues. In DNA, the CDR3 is TGTGCCAGCAGTTTTTCTTCGAACACCGGGGAGCTGTTTTTT. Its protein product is CASSFSSNTGELFF.

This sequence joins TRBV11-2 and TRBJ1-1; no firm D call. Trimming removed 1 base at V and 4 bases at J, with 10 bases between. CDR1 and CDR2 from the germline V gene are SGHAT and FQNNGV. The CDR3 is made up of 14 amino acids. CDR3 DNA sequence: TGTGCCAGCAGCTTAGCTTCCCTTCCCACTGAAGCTTTCTTT. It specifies CASSLASLPTEAFF.

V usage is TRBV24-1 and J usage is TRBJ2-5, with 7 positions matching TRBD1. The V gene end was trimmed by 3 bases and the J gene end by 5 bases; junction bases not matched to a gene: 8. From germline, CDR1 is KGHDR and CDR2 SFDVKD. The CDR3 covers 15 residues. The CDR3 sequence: CATSDTGAAQETQYF. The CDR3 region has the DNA TGTGCCACCAGTGATACAGGGGCCGCGCAGGAGACCCAGTACTTC.

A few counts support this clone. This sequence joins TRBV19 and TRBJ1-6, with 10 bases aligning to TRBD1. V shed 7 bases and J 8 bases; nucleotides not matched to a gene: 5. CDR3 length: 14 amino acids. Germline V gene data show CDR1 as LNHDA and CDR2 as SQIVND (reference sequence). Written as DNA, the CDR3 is TGTGCCAGTAAGGGAGGGACAGGGGATTCACCCCTCCACTTT. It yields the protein CASKGGTGDSPLHF.

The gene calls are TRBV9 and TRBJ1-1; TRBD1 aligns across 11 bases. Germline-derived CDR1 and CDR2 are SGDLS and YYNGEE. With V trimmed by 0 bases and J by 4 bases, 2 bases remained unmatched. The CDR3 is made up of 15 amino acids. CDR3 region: CASSVGGTGGTEAFF. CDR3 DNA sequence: TGTGCCAGCAGCGTAGGTGGGACAGGGGGCACTGAAGCTTTCTTT.

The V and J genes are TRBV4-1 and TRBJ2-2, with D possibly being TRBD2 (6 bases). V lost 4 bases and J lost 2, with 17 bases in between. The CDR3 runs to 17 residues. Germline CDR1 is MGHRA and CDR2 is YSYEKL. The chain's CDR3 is CASSPFSGDLNTGELFF. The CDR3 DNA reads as TGCGCCAGCAGCCCATTCTCGGGAGACTTAAACACCGGGGAGCTGTTTTTT.